Listed here are 23 T cell receptor beta chains from one sample, sequenced in a study of T-cell reconstitution after alpha-beta-depleted transplantation in children. Researchers prepared the TCRbeta library using unique molecular identifiers, the study reports. From the PCR reads, TCRdb called clonotypes with MiXCR, one entry per CDR3 protein. Of hundreds of thousands of distinct CDR3 sequences listed, 12% were seen once; the top ten hold 2% to 3%. The sample here was PBMCs from the stem cell graft donor, taken from the stem cell graft. These receptors were taken from a human donor who donated a stem cell graft to a child with acute lymphoblastic leukemia.

This clonotype was recorded at least ten times. The chain is built from TRBV5-1 and TRBJ1-5; D is unresolved. The CDR3 length is 16 residues. Germline V CDR1 and CDR2: SGHRS, YFSETQ. V lost 0 bases and J lost 2, with 12 bases in between. CDR3 residues: CASSLDSLRGNQPQHF. The DNA of the CDR3 is TGCGCCAGCAGCTTGGATTCCCTTAGGGGCAATCAGCCCCAGCATTTT.

There are many counts of this clonotype. CDR3 DNA: TGCAGCGTTCAAGGCCAAGAAAAGACTTTCTTT. Translation: CSVQGQEKTFF. V usage is TRBV29-1 and J usage is TRBJ1-1; D is uncertain. Germline V CDR1 and CDR2: SQVTM, ANQGSEA. Deletions cut 5 bases from V and 12 bases from J, with 16 bases between. This CDR3 has 11 amino acids.

The sample holds a few counts of this clonotype. The gene calls are TRBV29-1 and TRBJ2-7, with D maybe TRBD1 (5 bases). Per germline, CDR1 SQVTM and CDR2 ANQGSEA. Deletions cut 0 bases from V and 1 base from J, with 13 bases between. This CDR3 spans 15 amino acids. As DNA, the CDR3 is TGCAGCGTTGAAGAGGCGGCAGGGAAATCCTACGAGCAGTACTTC. It specifies CSVEEAAGKSYEQYF.

This clonotype appeared a few times. The chain couples TRBV3-1 to TRBJ2-3; 8 nucleotides agree with TRBD1. The CDR3 is made up of 19 amino acids. The ends lost 0 bases at V and 4 bases at J; junction bases unmatched: 15. CDR1 LGHDT and CDR2 YNNKEL come from the germline V gene (reference sequence). CDR3 residues: CASSQEYPGQVARSDTQYF. CDR3 DNA sequence: TGTGCCAGCAGCCAAGAGTATCCGGGACAGGTCGCGAGGTCAGATACGCAGTATTTT.

This clonotype was seen ten or more times. The V and J genes are TRBV24-1 and TRBJ2-5; TRBD1 matches at 9 bases. The CDR3 extends over 14 amino acids. Germline V lookup: CDR1 KGHDR, CDR2 SFDVKD. V trimming: 3 bases; J trimming: 5 bases; junction bases outside the gene matches: 3. CDR3: CATSDPGTGETQYF. The DNA of the CDR3 is TGTGCCACCAGTGATCCAGGGACAGGGGAGACCCAGTACTTC.

Comments on this clonotype: A read error is possible here, since a much larger clone lies one base away. Since no conserved phenylalanine or tryptophan closes the CDR3, a read error is the likely cause. The rearrangement links TRBV30 to TRBJ1-4; possibly TRBD1 for D (5 bases). The germline V and J ends were trimmed by 0 bases and 7 bases, with 6 bases remaining between them. The V gene's germline CDR1 is GTSNPN and CDR2 SVGIG (reference sequence). The length of the CDR3 is 12 residues. CDR3 region: CAWSVTGEKLFS. In DNA form, the CDR3 reads TGTGCCTGGAGTGTAACAGGTGAAAAACTGTTTTCT.

This clonotype was found many times. The gene calls are TRBV7-2 and TRBJ1-2; 9 bases map to TRBD1. This CDR3 comprises 14 residues. The V gene's germline CDR1 is SGHTA and CDR2 FQGNSA. V lost 4 bases to trimming and J lost 7 bases; unmatched junction nucleotides: 7. CDR3 sequence reads: CASSSDRGISGYTF. DNA of the CDR3: TGTGCCAGCAGCTCCGACAGGGGGATCTCTGGCTACACCTTC.

This clonotype was observed a few times. The gene calls are TRBV28 and TRBJ1-2; TRBD1 might be the D (5 bases). This CDR3 has 18 amino acids. Germline V CDR1 and CDR2: MDHEN, SYDVKM. V lost 6 bases and J lost 2, with 25 bases in between. The CDR3 loop is CASSPIPWGYNENYGYTF. Written as DNA, the CDR3 is TGTGCCAGCAGCCCTATTCCCTGGGGGTACAACGAAAACTATGGCTACACCTTC.

This clonotype was recorded many times. This chain connects TRBV5-1 to TRBJ2-2; 8 bases map to TRBD1. CDR1 is SGHRS, CDR2 YFSETQ, per germline. CDR3 size: 16 residues. The V and J ends lost 3 bases and 2 bases, in that order; junction bases with no gene match: 6. The CDR3 region has the DNA TGCGCCAGCAGCTCCAGGGGGCGGGGCAACACCGGGGAGCTGTTTTTT. It specifies CASSSRGRGNTGELFF.

The table lists this clonotype with many counts. The chain links TRBV12-3 or TRBV12-4 to TRBJ1-2, with D maybe TRBD1 (5 bases). CDR3 length: 14 amino acids. Trimming shortened V by 2 bases and J by 6 bases, and 13 bases separated the two germline ends. In DNA form, the CDR3 reads TGTGCCAGCAGTTTATTTGGCAGGGAAAATGGCTACACCTTC. This gives the protein CASSLFGRENGYTF.

This clonotype was seen many times. The V call is TRBV7-2, the J call TRBJ2-3; possibly TRBD2 for D (6 bases). The length of the CDR3 is 17 residues. V lost 5 bases and J lost 4, with 22 bases in between. Germline-derived CDR1 and CDR2 are SGHTA and FQGNSA. CDR3 in amino acids: CASSKSRRGAGPDTQYF. DNA for the CDR3: TGTGCCAGCAGCAAGTCTAGGAGGGGCGCAGGTCCAGATACGCAGTATTTT.

This clonotype was observed many times. This sequence joins TRBV12-3 or TRBV12-4 and TRBJ1-4, with D tentatively TRBD1 (6 bases). V shed 6 bases and J shed 2 bases, with 16 bases lying between them. This CDR3 has 16 residues. CDR3: CASSPRNRATNEKLFF. In DNA, the CDR3 is TGTGCCAGCAGCCCCCGTAACAGGGCCACTAATGAAAAACTGTTTTTT.

This clonotype was recorded at least ten times. J is TRBJ1-1 and V is TRBV28, with 7 bases lining up with TRBD1. With 5 bases clipped from V and 0 bases from J, the junction kept 3 bases outside the gene matches. CDR1 and CDR2 (germline): MDHEN, SYDVKM. The CDR3 runs 14 residues. The CDR3 loop reads CASSTGQMNTEAFF. The CDR3 DNA follows: TGTGCCAGCAGTACGGGACAGATGAACACTGAAGCTTTCTTT.

This clonotype came up many times. The V call is TRBV19, the J call TRBJ2-3, with no clear D. Trimming pared 3 bases from V and 2 bases from J, leaving 9 bases between. The V gene's germline CDR1 is LNHDA and CDR2 SQIVND (reference sequence). The CDR3 is 14 residues long. As DNA, the CDR3 is TGTGCCAGTAGTATTCTCGGGTACACAGATACGCAGTATTTT. As protein: CASSILGYTDTQYF. The whole variable domain, remainder taken from reference TRBV19 and TRBJ2-3, is DGGITQSPKYLFRKEGQNVTLSCEQNLNHDAMYWYRQDPGQGLRLIYYSQIVNDFQKGDIAEGYSVSREKKESFPLTVTSAQKNPTAFYLCASSILGYTDTQYFGPGTRLTVL.

This clonotype was seen just once. The V gene is TRBV9, the J gene TRBJ2-6, with 10 bases identical to TRBD2. The CDR3 covers 18 residues. The germline CDR1 and CDR2 sequences are SGDLS and YYNGEE. Unmatched junction bases numbered 10, after V lost 4 bases and J lost 3 bases. The CDR3 nucleotides are TGTGCCAGCAGCCCCCGGAGCGGGGGGGCCTTTGGGGCCAACGTCCTGACTTTC. Its translation is CASSPRSGGAFGANVLTF.

This clonotype was seen at least ten times. DNA for the CDR3: TGCGCCAGCAGCTTAGTTTACAGGGACGCGAACACTGAAGCTTTCTTT. Protein: CASSLVYRDANTEAFF. The gene calls are TRBV5-1 and TRBJ1-1; D might be TRBD1 (6 bases). This CDR3 contains 16 residues. V shed 2 bases and J shed 1 base, with 15 bases lying between them. Germline CDR1 is SGHRS and CDR2 is YFSETQ. Filled out from reference TRBV5-1 and TRBJ1-1, the complete variable domain reads KAGVTQTPRYLIKTRGQQVTLSCSPISGHRSVSWYQQTPGQGLQFLFEYFSETQRNKGNFPGRFSGRQFSNSRSEMNVSTLELGDSALYLCASSLVYRDANTEAFFGQGTRLTVV.

This clonotype was detected many times. The chain uses TRBV7-2 and TRBJ1-2; maybe TRBD1 (6 bases). The CDR3 runs to 15 residues. V lost 4 bases and J lost 3, with 15 bases in between. The germline CDR1 and CDR2 sequences are SGHTA and FQGNSA. DNA for the CDR3: TGTGCCAGCAGCTCCGTCGGGACATTAGACTATGGCTACACCTTC. Translated, it gives CASSSVGTLDYGYTF.

This clonotype was picked up many times. This chain links TRBV12-3 or TRBV12-4 with TRBJ2-7; D gene uncertain. With 1 base removed from V and 7 bases from J, the gap between germline ends came to 11 bases. The CDR3 totals 13 residues. The CDR3 reads CASSLGFIGEQYF. In nucleotides, the CDR3 is TGTGCCAGCAGTTTAGGGTTCATAGGGGAGCAGTACTTC.

This clonotype has at least ten counts. CDR3 in DNA: TGTGCCAGCAGCCCCGGGGGACAGAGTAACTATGGCTACACCTTC. It yields the protein CASSPGGQSNYGYTF. The rearrangement uses TRBV12-3 or TRBV12-4 and TRBJ1-2, with 7 bases that match TRBD1. The CDR3 totals 15 residues. V shed 6 bases and J 1 base; nucleotides not matched to a gene: 8.

This clonotype has ten or more counts. The chain uses TRBV12-3 or TRBV12-4 and TRBJ2-7, with D uncertain. V lost 1 base and J lost 6, with 10 bases in between. The CDR3 loop spans 13 amino acids. CDR3 in amino acids: CASSLGPAGEQYF. In DNA form, the CDR3 reads TGTGCCAGCAGTTTAGGGCCGGCCGGCGAGCAGTACTTC.

This clonotype was detected many times. CDR3 sequence reads: CASSLGDSFYEQYF. DNA of the CDR3: TGTGCCAGCAGCTTAGGGGACTCATTCTACGAGCAGTACTTC. V usage is TRBV7-2 and J usage is TRBJ2-7; TRBD2 is a possible D gene (6 bases). V was shortened by 1 base and J by 3 bases, with 10 bases between the two germline ends. This CDR3 contains 14 residues. Germline V gene sequence: CDR1 SGHTA, CDR2 FQGNSA.

This clonotype was detected ten times or more. J is TRBJ1-2 and V is TRBV27; 12 bases map to TRBD1. This CDR3 has 18 amino acids. V trimming: 4 bases; J trimming: 2 bases; junction bases outside the gene matches: 11. The germline V gene encodes CDR1 MNHEY and CDR2 SMNVEV (reference sequence). The DNA of the CDR3 is TGTGCCAGCAGTTCCATCCGGGACAGGGGGCGCAAGAACTATGGCTACACCTTC. Translated, it gives CASSSIRDRGRKNYGYTF.

This clonotype has at least ten counts. The chain carries TRBV20-1 and TRBJ1-2, with TRBD1 matching over 12 bases. V shed 5 bases and J 10 bases; nucleotides not matched to a gene: 11. The CDR3 loop spans 14 amino acids. From germline, CDR1 is DFQATT and CDR2 SNEGSKA (reference sequence). The CDR3 region is CSAPHRDRGLTYTF. CDR3 nucleotides: TGCAGTGCTCCCCATAGGGACAGGGGGCTTACCTACACCTTC.